The source of this T cell receptor (beta chain) is a study of radiotherapy plus CTLA-4 blockade in lung cancer. Using immunoSEQ multiplex PCR, the repertoire was profiled, and TCRdb retains in-frame clones only, with some absent. This table holds fewer than 55,000 clones, roughly four fifths found once. This CDR3 has 16 amino acids. From germline, CDR1 is MGHRA and CDR2 YSYEKL. V was shortened by 0 bases and J by 8 bases, with 17 bases between the two germline ends. The sequencing used peripheral blood, collected from a patient treated with radiotherapy plus ipilimumab. This sequence originates from a human donor with non-small cell lung cancer whose response to radiotherapy plus ipilimumab could not be evaluated. The chain is built from TRBV4-1 and TRBJ1-3; D is possibly TRBD1 (6 bases). CDR3 residues: CASSQDPNRGGDTIYF. The DNA for the CDR3 is TGCGCCAGCAGCCAAGATCCAAACAGAGGGGGGGACACCATATATTTT.